This passage covers 17 T cell receptor beta chains from one sample sequenced in a study of healthy donors' naive CD4 and CD8 T cells. Starting from roughly 0.45 ug of total RNA, TCR libraries were made with linear amplification. TCRdb passed the reads through MiXCR, listing each CDR3 protein once. The sample holds approximately 200,000 distinct CDR3 sequences; about 70% are singletons and the top ten take less than 2.5%. Sequencing was done on a sample of naive CD4+ and CD8+ T cells sorted from blood, pooled from several donors. The source is a pool of human donors in good health; the sample pools cells from several healthy donors.

The V and J genes are TRBV19 and TRBJ1-5, with D possibly matching TRBD1 (6 bases). Between the trimmed V and J ends, which lost 5 bases and 4 bases, there was a span of 9 bases. This CDR3 comprises 13 residues. Germline V lookup: CDR1 LNHDA, CDR2 SQIVND (reference sequence). Here the CDR3 reads CASSLDRNQPQHF. CDR3 DNA sequence: TGTGCCAGTAGTTTGGACAGAAATCAGCCCCAGCATTTT.

The chain links TRBV29-1 to TRBJ2-1; 9 bases are a match to TRBD2. In germline, CDR1 is SQVTM, CDR2 ANQGSEA. CDR3 length equals 14 residues. The V and J ends lost 6 bases and 7 bases, in that order; junction bases with no gene match: 10. DNA for the CDR3: TGCAGCGTCTCGATAGCGGGAGAGGGAAATGAGCAGTTCTTC. It is translated as CSVSIAGEGNEQFF.

This sequence joins TRBV11-2 and TRBJ2-3; D uncertain. This CDR3 contains 13 residues. Per the germline V gene, CDR1 is SGHAT and CDR2 is FQNNGV. V lost 7 bases, J lost 4 bases, and 12 bases lay in between. The CDR3 loop reads CASIDRKADTQYF. The DNA for the CDR3 is TGTGCCAGCATTGACCGGAAAGCAGATACGCAGTATTTT. The full variable domain, rest sourced from reference TRBV11-2 and TRBJ2-3, is EAGVAQSPRYKIIEKRQSVAFWCNPISGHATLYWYQQILGQGPKLLIQFQNNGVVDDSQLPKDRFSAERLKGVDSTLKIQPAKLEDSAVYLCASIDRKADTQYFGPGTRLTVL.

This chain connects TRBV6-6 to TRBJ2-3; TRBD1 agrees at 8 bases. Germline V gene sequence: CDR1 MNHNY, CDR2 SVGAGI (reference sequence). The trim removed 4 bases at V and 3 bases at J, leaving 3 bases unmatched. This CDR3 has 14 residues. In DNA, the CDR3 is TGTGCCAGCAGTTTGGACAGGGCAACAGATACGCAGTATTTT. It translates to CASSLDRATDTQYF.

This chain joins TRBV20-1 and TRBJ2-7, with D unresolved. The germline CDR1 and CDR2 sequences are DFQATT and SNEGSKA (reference sequence). Between the trimmed V and J ends, which lost 1 base and 0 bases, there was a span of 4 bases. This CDR3 region has 12 residues. The CDR3 sequence: CSARVNSYEQYF. The CDR3 nucleotides read TGCAGTGCTAGAGTTAACTCCTACGAGCAGTACTTC.

The chain has TRBV11-3 and TRBJ2-7; 7 bases are a match to TRBD2. J lost 2 bases, V lost 2 bases, and 3 bases had no gene match. The CDR3 has 14 residues. Germline lookup yields CDR1 SGHNT and CDR2 YENEEA. The CDR3 spells CASSLPTSPYEQYV. The CDR3 bases are TGTGCCAGCAGCTTACCGACTAGCCCCTACGAGCAGTACGTC.

This clonotype was detected only a few times. The CDR3 nucleotides are TGCAGCGCTTGGGCAGGGTCCTACGAGCAGTACTTC. Protein: CSAWAGSYEQYF. The genes are TRBV29-1 and TRBJ2-7, with TRBD1 as a possible D gene (5 bases). V was shortened by 7 bases and J by 1 base, with 11 bases between the two germline ends. The CDR3 is 12 residues long. The germline CDR1 and CDR2 sequences are SQVTM and ANQGSEA.

In its sample, this clonotype was seen once. At one end, the junction sequence differs from germline, possibly due to a read error. V and J are TRBV5-1 and TRBJ2-7; D ambiguous. CDR1 SGHRS and CDR2 YFSETQ come from the germline V gene. This CDR3 spans 15 amino acids. CDR3 sequence reads: CASSLTGRISYEQYF. The CDR3 nucleotides are TGTGCCAGCAGCCTTACGGGTCGGATTTCCTACGAGCAGTACTTC.

The chain couples TRBV30 to TRBJ2-6; the D gene is possibly TRBD1 (6 bases). Trimming left V 5 bases short and J 0 bases short, with 11 bases between. The CDR3 sequence is 15 residues long. Germline-derived CDR1 and CDR2 are GTSNPN and SVGIG (reference sequence). The CDR3 nucleotides read TGTGCCTGGGCTTCAGGGGTCTCTGGGGCCAACGTCCTGACTTTC. Protein: CAWASGVSGANVLTF.

V and J are TRBV6-5 and TRBJ2-3; no definite D call. Germline CDR1 and CDR2: MNHEY and SVGAGI. The CDR3 has 13 residues. The germline V and J ends were trimmed by 5 bases and 3 bases, with 9 bases remaining between them. For the CDR3, the DNA is TGTGCCAGCAGTGACCCAATTACAGATACGCAGTATTTT. It yields the protein CASSDPITDTQYF.

V and J are TRBV29-1 and TRBJ2-7, with 15 positions matching TRBD2. The CDR3 contains 14 residues. The V gene end was trimmed by 6 bases and the J gene end by 8 bases; junction bases not matched to a gene: 8. The germline CDR1 and CDR2 sequences are SQVTM and ANQGSEA. CDR3 nucleotides: TGCAGCGTCAAACCGGGACTAGCGGGAGGAAAGCAGTACTTC. It yields the protein CSVKPGLAGGKQYF.

This chain joins TRBV29-1 and TRBJ2-1, with no clear D. V lost 8 bases and J lost 0, with 8 bases in between. Germline V lookup: CDR1 SQVTM, CDR2 ANQGSEA. The CDR3 is 12 amino acids. CDR3 in DNA: TGCAGCCCTGCCGTCTCCTACAATGAGCAGTTCTTC. As protein: CSPAVSYNEQFF.

The rearrangement links TRBV30 to TRBJ1-1; D gene ambiguous. V was pared by 4 bases and J by 6 bases, with 9 bases between. This CDR3 is built from 11 residues. Germline V gene data show CDR1 as GTSNPN and CDR2 as SVGIG (reference sequence). The CDR3 DNA is TGTGCCTGGAAGGACTACGCTGAAGCTTTCTTT. It translates to CAWKDYAEAFF.

This clonotype was detected only a few times. The chain is built from TRBV29-1 and TRBJ2-2; D is possibly TRBD1 (5 bases). Per germline, CDR1 SQVTM and CDR2 ANQGSEA. V lost 1 base to trimming and J lost 6 bases, with 18 bases between them. This CDR3 contains 16 residues. CDR3 region: CSVEVKGLNFAGELFF. The CDR3 nucleotides read TGCAGCGTTGAAGTAAAGGGGCTGAATTTTGCCGGGGAGCTGTTTTTT.

The chain couples TRBV29-1 to TRBJ2-3; TRBD2 agrees at 13 bases. V dropped 7 bases and J dropped 0; count of bases not matched to a gene: 13. CDR3 length: 18 amino acids. The V gene's germline CDR1 is SQVTM and CDR2 ANQGSEA. The CDR3 protein is CSADPTGTSGTSTDTQYF. The CDR3 DNA reads TGCAGCGCTGACCCGACCGGGACTAGCGGGACTAGCACAGATACGCAGTATTTT.

The genes are TRBV5-4 and TRBJ1-5; no firm D call. V lost 1 base to trimming and J lost 3 bases, with 8 bases between them. CDR3 length: 14 amino acids. The germline V gene has CDR1 SGHNT and CDR2 YYREEE (reference sequence). The chain's CDR3 is CASSLYGDNQPQHF. CDR3 bases: TGTGCCAGCAGCTTGTATGGGGACAATCAGCCCCAGCATTTT.

This clonotype was recorded a few times. The chain combines TRBV6-5 with TRBJ2-1; D remains unclear. CDR3 length: 12 amino acids. V shed 6 bases and J shed 5 bases, with 8 bases lying between them. Looked up from germline, CDR1 is MNHEY and CDR2 is SVGAGI. In DNA form, the CDR3 reads TGTGCCAGCAGCCGTGGTCACAATGAGCAGTTCTTC. Its protein product is CASSRGHNEQFF.